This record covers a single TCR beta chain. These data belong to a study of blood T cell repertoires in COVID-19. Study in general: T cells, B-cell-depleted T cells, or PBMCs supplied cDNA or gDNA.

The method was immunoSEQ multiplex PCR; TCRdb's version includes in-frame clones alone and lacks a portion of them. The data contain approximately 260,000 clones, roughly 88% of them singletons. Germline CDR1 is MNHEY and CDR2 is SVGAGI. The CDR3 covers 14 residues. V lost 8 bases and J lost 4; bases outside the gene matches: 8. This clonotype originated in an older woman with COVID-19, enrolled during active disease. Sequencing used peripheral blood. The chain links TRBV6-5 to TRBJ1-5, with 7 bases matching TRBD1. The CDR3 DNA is TGTGCCAGCGCCAAGGTACAGGGGAATCAGCCCCAGCATTTT. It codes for CASAKVQGNQPQHF.